A single sample is the source of the 2 T cell receptor beta chains below, sequenced in a study of blood T cell repertoires in COVID-19. The method was immunoSEQ multiplex PCR; TCRdb's version includes in-frame clones alone and lacks a portion of them. The profile covers some 52,000 clones, with over 75% appearing a single time and around 28% taken by the ten largest. Input material: peripheral blood. The receptors derive from a human donor in a cohort sampled during active COVID-19.

V and J are TRBV3-1 (or the pseudogene TRBV3-2) and TRBJ1-2, with D uncertain. The germline V gene has CDR1 LGHDT and CDR2 YNNKEL (reference sequence). Trimming left V 5 bases short and J 5 bases short, with 9 bases between. The CDR3 has 12 amino acids. For the CDR3, the DNA is TGTGCCAGCAGCACGAGAGTTTATGGCTACACCTTC. Its protein product is CASSTRVYGYTF.

This rearrangement joins TRBV30 to TRBJ2-7; 7 bases match TRBD2. From germline, CDR1 is GTSNPN and CDR2 SVGIG (reference sequence). This CDR3 region has 12 residues. The ends lost 3 bases at V and 3 bases at J; junction bases unmatched: 2. The CDR3 sequence: CAWRGGGYEQYF. For the CDR3, the DNA is TGTGCCTGGAGGGGCGGGGGCTACGAGCAGTACTTC.